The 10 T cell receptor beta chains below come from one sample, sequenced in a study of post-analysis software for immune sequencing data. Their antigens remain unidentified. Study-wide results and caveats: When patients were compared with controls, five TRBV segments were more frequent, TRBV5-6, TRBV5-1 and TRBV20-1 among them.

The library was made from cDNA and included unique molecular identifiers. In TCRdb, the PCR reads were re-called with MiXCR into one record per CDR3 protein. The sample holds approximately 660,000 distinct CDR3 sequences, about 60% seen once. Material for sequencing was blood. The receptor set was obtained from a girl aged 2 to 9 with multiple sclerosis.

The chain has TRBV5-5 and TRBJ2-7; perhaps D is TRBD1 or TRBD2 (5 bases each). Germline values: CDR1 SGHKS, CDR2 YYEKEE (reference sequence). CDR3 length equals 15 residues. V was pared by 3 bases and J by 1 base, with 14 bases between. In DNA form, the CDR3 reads TGTGCCAGCAGCTCCCTGGGGGTCTGGTCCTACGAGCAGTACTTC. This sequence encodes CASSSLGVWSYEQYF.

CDR3 amino acids: CASSLMGVEQFF. The CDR3 coding sequence is TGTGCCAGCAGTTTAATGGGAGTTGAGCAGTTCTTC. The J gene is TRBJ2-1, the V gene TRBV12-3 or TRBV12-4, with a weak D call TRBD2 (5 bases). V lost 2 bases to trimming and J lost 9 bases, with 8 bases between them. This CDR3 is built from 12 residues.

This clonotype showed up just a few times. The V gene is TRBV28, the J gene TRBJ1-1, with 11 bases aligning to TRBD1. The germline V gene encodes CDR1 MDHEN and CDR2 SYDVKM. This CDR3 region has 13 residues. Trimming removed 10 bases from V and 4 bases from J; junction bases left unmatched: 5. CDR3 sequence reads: CANKGQGGTEAFF. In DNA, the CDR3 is TGTGCCAACAAGGGACAGGGGGGCACTGAAGCTTTCTTT.

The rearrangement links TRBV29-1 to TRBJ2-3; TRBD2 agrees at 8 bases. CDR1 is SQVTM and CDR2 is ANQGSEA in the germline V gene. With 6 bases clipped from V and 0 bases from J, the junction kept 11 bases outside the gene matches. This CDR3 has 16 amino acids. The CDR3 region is CSVPPLSSGSTDTQYF. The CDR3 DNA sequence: TGCAGCGTCCCACCGCTTTCTAGCGGGAGCACAGATACGCAGTATTTT.

CDR3 nucleotides: TGCGCCAGCAGCCCCTATCAGGACTATGGCTACACCTTC. It codes for CASSPYQDYGYTF. This chain links TRBV5-1 with TRBJ1-2; the D is unclear. The CDR3 covers 13 residues. Germline-derived CDR1 and CDR2 are SGHRS and YFSETQ. Trimming stripped 4 bases from V and 3 bases from J, with 10 bases between.

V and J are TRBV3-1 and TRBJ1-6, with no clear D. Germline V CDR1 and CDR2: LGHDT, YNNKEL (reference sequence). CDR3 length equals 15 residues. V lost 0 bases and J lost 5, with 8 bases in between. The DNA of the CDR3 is TGTGCCAGCAGCCAAGATGCCGGACATAATTCACCCCTCCACTTT. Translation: CASSQDAGHNSPLHF.

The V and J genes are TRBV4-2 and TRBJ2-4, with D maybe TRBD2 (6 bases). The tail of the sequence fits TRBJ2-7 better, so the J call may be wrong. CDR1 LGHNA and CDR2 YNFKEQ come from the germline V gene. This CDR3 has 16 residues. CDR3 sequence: CASSQGTRGETYEQYF. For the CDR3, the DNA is TGTGCCAGCAGCCAGGGGACTCGCGGAGAAACCTACGAGCAGTACTTC.

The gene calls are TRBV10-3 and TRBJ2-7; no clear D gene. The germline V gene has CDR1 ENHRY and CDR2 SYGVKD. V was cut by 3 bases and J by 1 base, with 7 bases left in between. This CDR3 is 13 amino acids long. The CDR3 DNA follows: TGTGCCATCAGTGATATGGAGTCCTACGAGCAGTACTTC. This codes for CAISDMESYEQYF.

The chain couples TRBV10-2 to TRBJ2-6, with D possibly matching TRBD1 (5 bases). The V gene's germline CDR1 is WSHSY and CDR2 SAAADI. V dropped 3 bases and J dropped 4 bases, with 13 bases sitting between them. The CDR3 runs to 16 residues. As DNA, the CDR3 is TGCGCCAGCAGTGATAGGGGAAGGGCCGGGGCCAACGTCCTGACTTTC. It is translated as CASSDRGRAGANVLTF.

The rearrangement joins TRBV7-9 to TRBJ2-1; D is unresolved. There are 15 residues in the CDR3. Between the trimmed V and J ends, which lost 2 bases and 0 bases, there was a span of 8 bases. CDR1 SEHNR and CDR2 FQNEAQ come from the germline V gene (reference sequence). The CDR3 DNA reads TGTGCCAGCAGCTTAATCCCGAGCTCCTACAATGAGCAGTTCTTC. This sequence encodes CASSLIPSSYNEQFF.